The 24 T cell receptor beta chains below come from one sample, sequenced in a study of graft-versus-host responses after intestinal transplantation. Intraepithelial and lamina propria lymphocytes were isolated from graft specimens. Assay used: immunoSEQ multiplex PCR; TCRdb lists only in-frame clones, some missing. Of over 7,500 clones listed, about 75% are singletons. The sample here was ileum tissue, taken about 440 days after intestinal transplantation. The source of these receptors is a human patient who received an intestinal transplant, so some T cells may come from the graft donor.

The rearrangement uses TRBV19 and TRBJ2-5, with D possibly being TRBD1 (6 bases). The J call is in doubt because the DNA end fits TRBJ2-7 better. Germline V gene lookup returns CDR1 LNHDA and CDR2 SQIVND (reference sequence). This CDR3 region has 14 residues. The CDR3 DNA is TGTGCCAGTAGTATGGGGCAGGGGACGGGCGAGCAGTACTTC. It translates to CASSMGQGTGEQYF.

The chain joins TRBV29-1 to TRBJ1-2, with a possible D match to TRBD1 (6 bases). Trimming removed 6 bases from V and 8 bases from J, with 19 bases in between. CDR1 SQVTM and CDR2 ANQGSEA come from the germline V gene. This CDR3 has 13 amino acids. The CDR3, as DNA: TGCAGCGTCGCCGAAACACAGGGTCGCGGCTACACCTTC. Residues: CSVAETQGRGYTF.

This rearrangement joins TRBV15 to TRBJ1-5; no clear D. The CDR3 has 14 amino acids. The V end was cut by 5 bases, the J end by 1 base, with 9 bases between. Germline V lookup: CDR1 LNHNV, CDR2 YYDKDF (reference sequence). The CDR3 sequence is CATSPWKSNQPQHF. The CDR3 DNA is TGTGCCACCAGCCCCTGGAAAAGCAATCAGCCCCAGCATTTT.

The chain joins TRBV11-2 to TRBJ1-1; D gene ambiguous. Per germline, CDR1 SGHAT and CDR2 FQNNGV. Trimming left V 5 bases short and J 5 bases short, with 15 bases between. The CDR3 has 14 amino acids. CDR3 sequence (DNA): TGTGCCAGCAGCCACCAAAACCGGGGAACTGAAGCTTTCTTT. Encoded protein: CASSHQNRGTEAFF.

There are a few counts of this clone. The chain joins TRBV6-1 to TRBJ1-1; TRBD1 matches at 8 bases. Unmatched junction bases numbered 9, after V lost 6 bases and J lost 6 bases. This CDR3 contains 14 residues. CDR1 and CDR2 from the germline V gene are MNHNS and SASEGT. DNA for the CDR3: TGTGCCAGCAGCTCTCCCAGGGGGCCCGCTGAAGCTTTCTTT. Protein sequence: CASSSPRGPAEAFF.

The gene calls are TRBV11-3 and TRBJ1-5; D gene unclear. V lost 3 bases, J lost 6 bases, and 6 bases lay in between. The CDR3 totals 12 residues. From germline, CDR1 is SGHNT and CDR2 YENEEA. Written as DNA, the CDR3 is TGTGCCAGCAGCTTCGAGCCTCAGCCCCAGCATTTT. Its protein is CASSFEPQPQHF.

This chain joins TRBV4-2 and TRBJ2-5, with TRBD2 identical over 8 bases. From germline, CDR1 is LGHNA and CDR2 YNFKEQ. This CDR3 has 18 amino acids. With V trimmed by 0 bases and J by 0 bases, 9 bases remained unmatched. DNA of the CDR3: TGTGCCAGCAGCCAAGAGCGGGCGGCGGGGGGATACCAAGAGACCCAGTACTTC. This codes for CASSQERAAGGYQETQYF.

The DNA of the CDR3 is TGTGCCAGCAGCCGGAGGGGACAGGGCAATGAGCAGTTCTTC. Its translation is CASSRRGQGNEQFF. This chain joins TRBV21-1 and TRBJ2-1; the table names TRBD1, a call not compared with the DNA. TRBV21-1 constitutes a pseudogene. The CDR3 length is 14 residues.

The CDR3 spells CASSQDGTGTDTQYF. The CDR3 nucleotides are TGCGCCAGCAGCCAAGATGGAACGGGCACAGATACGCAGTATTTT. The chain is built from TRBV4-1 and TRBJ2-3; D remains ambiguous. Per germline, CDR1 MGHRA and CDR2 YSYEKL. Trimming pared 0 bases from V and 1 base from J, leaving 8 bases between. The CDR3 length is 15 residues.

V and J are TRBV5-1 and TRBJ1-6, with TRBD1 matching 10 bases. This CDR3 contains 16 residues. The junction had 11 bases not matched to a gene; V was cut back by 0 bases and J by 14 bases. Germline V lookup: CDR1 SGHRS, CDR2 YFSETQ. Here the CDR3 DNA reads TGCGCCAGCAGCTTGGACCGAGGGGACAGGGGAAATTCCCTCCACTTT. Its protein is CASSLDRGDRGNSLHF.

V is TRBV25-1 and J is TRBJ1-2, with unresolved D. Germline loops: CDR1 MGHDK, CDR2 SYGVNS. Trimming removed 3 bases from V and 3 bases from J, with 8 bases in between. The CDR3 consists of 13 residues. The CDR3 region is CASSDAVHYGYTF. In DNA, the CDR3 is TGTGCCAGCAGTGACGCAGTACACTATGGCTACACCTTC.

V usage is TRBV4-2 and J usage is TRBJ2-7; weak D call: TRBD2 (6 bases). The germline V gene has CDR1 LGHNA and CDR2 YNFKEQ. The ends were cut back, 0 bases at V and 2 bases at J, with 11 bases in the middle. The CDR3 totals 15 residues. The CDR3, as DNA: TGTGCCAGCAGCCAAGACCCCGGGAGTACCTACGAGCAGTACTTC. The encoded protein is CASSQDPGSTYEQYF.

The CDR3 bases are TGTGCCAGCAGGGGGACAGGGGGCTACGAGCAGTACTTC. Its protein product is CASRGTGGYEQYF. V usage is TRBV6-1 and J usage is TRBJ2-7, with TRBD1 matching over 11 bases. The trim removed 6 bases at V and 3 bases at J, leaving 1 base unmatched. CDR1 MNHNS and CDR2 SASEGT come from the germline V gene. The CDR3 has 13 residues.

The chain carries TRBV10-1 and TRBJ2-1; no definite D call. CDR3 length: 13 residues. Trimming removed 8 bases from V and 5 bases from J, with 13 bases in between. Germline V gene sequence: CDR1 WNHNN, CDR2 SYGVQD (reference sequence). CDR3 protein: CASSRTGDNEQFF. For the CDR3, the DNA is TGCGCCAGCTCCCGGACGGGTGACAATGAGCAGTTCTTC.

This clone has just a few counts. The chain combines TRBV28 with TRBJ1-2, with D possibly being TRBD1 (6 bases). V dropped 5 bases and J dropped 4 bases, with 14 bases sitting between them. CDR3 length: 14 residues. Looked up from germline, CDR1 is MDHEN and CDR2 is SYDVKM. The CDR3 DNA sequence: TGTGCCAGCAGTATCGCACAGGGCATCTATGGCTACACCTTC. Translation: CASSIAQGIYGYTF.

The genes are TRBV7-8 and TRBJ1-6, with 8 bases matching TRBD1. Germline CDR1 reads SGHVS; CDR2 reads FQNEAQ. The J segment lost 8 bases and the V segment lost 6 bases, leaving 6 bases of the junction unmatched. The CDR3 is 14 amino acids. CDR3 nucleotides: TGTGCCAGCAGACGAGACAGGGGCGATTCACCCCTCCACTTT. Translating gives CASRRDRGDSPLHF.

The chain employs TRBV29-1 and TRBJ1-1; D call uncertain. V lost 7 bases and J lost 1, with 13 bases in between. The CDR3 is 13 residues long. The germline V gene encodes CDR1 SQVTM and CDR2 ANQGSEA. CDR3 sequence reads: CSAREPGNTEAFF. Here the CDR3 DNA reads TGCAGCGCACGGGAGCCCGGGAACACTGAAGCTTTCTTT.

V gene TRBV5-1 combines with J gene TRBJ1-2; D gene unclear. Trimming removed 0 bases at V and 2 bases at J, with 2 bases between. The length of the CDR3 is 12 residues. Per germline, CDR1 SGHRS and CDR2 YFSETQ. CDR3 DNA: TGCGCCAGCAGCTTGGAAAACTATGGCTACACCTTC. This sequence encodes CASSLENYGYTF.

V is TRBV19 and J is TRBJ1-2, with 10 bases aligning to TRBD1. Germline-derived CDR1 and CDR2 are LNHDA and SQIVND (reference sequence). The V gene end was trimmed by 10 bases and the J gene end by 6 bases; junction bases not matched to a gene: 14. CDR3 length: 15 residues. CDR3: CATYPPPGQGNGYTF. The CDR3 coding sequence is TGTGCCACCTATCCCCCCCCGGGACAGGGGAATGGCTACACCTTC.

The chain recombines TRBV5-6 with TRBJ2-1; TRBD1 or TRBD2 may be the D gene (5 bases each). V lost 3 bases and J lost 9, with 16 bases in between. The CDR3 covers 14 residues. CDR1 is SGHDT, CDR2 YYEEEE, per germline. In nucleotides, the CDR3 is TGTGCCAGCAGCTGGGGACCGGCCAGTAGTGAGCAGTTCTTC. It is translated as CASSWGPASSEQFF.

This chain connects TRBV7-2 to TRBJ2-7; no clear D gene. This CDR3 has 15 residues. CDR1 is SGHTA, CDR2 FQGNSA, per germline. The ends were cut back, 2 bases at V and 1 base at J, with 12 bases in the middle. CDR3 in amino acids: CASSLSSVGSYEQYF. CDR3 DNA sequence: TGTGCCAGCAGCTTAAGCAGCGTGGGGTCCTACGAGCAGTACTTC.

This chain uses TRBV7-9 with TRBJ1-2; 8 positions agree with TRBD1. The length of the CDR3 is 15 residues. The trim removed 5 bases at V and 4 bases at J, leaving 9 bases unmatched. Germline V gene lookup returns CDR1 SEHNR and CDR2 FQNEAQ (reference sequence). In DNA form, the CDR3 reads TGTGCCAGCAGCGCCGACAGGGGACGCGTCTATGGCTACACCTTC. This gives the protein CASSADRGRVYGYTF.

This rearrangement joins TRBV9 to TRBJ2-1, with D unclear. Germline V gene data show CDR1 as SGDLS and CDR2 as YYNGEE. V lost 0 bases and J 4 bases, leaving 2 bases between the germline ends. The CDR3 is made up of 12 amino acids. In nucleotides, the CDR3 is TGTGCCAGCAGCGTAGTATACAATGAGCAGTTCTTC. Translated: CASSVVYNEQFF.

On this clone itself: The junction departs from germline at one end; a sequencing error may be responsible. The rearrangement uses TRBV28 and TRBJ2-5; 7 nucleotides match TRBD1. The CDR3 contains 11 residues. The germline V gene has CDR1 MDHEN and CDR2 SYDVKM. CDR3 protein: CASSLGGQIHF. The CDR3, as DNA: TGTGCCAGCAGTTTAGGGGGACAGATTCACTTC.